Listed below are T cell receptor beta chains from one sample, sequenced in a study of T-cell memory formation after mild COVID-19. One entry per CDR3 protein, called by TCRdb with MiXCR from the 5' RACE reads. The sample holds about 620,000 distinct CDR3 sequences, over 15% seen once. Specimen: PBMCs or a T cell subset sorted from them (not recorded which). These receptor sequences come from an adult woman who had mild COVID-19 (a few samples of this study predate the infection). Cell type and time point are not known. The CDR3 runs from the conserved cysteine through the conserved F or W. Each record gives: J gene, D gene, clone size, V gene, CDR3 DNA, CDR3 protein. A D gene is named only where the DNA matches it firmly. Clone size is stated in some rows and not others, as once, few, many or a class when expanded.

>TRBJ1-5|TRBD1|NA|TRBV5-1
TGCGCCAGCAGCATCGGACAGGGCGCCATTTATCAGCCCCAGCATTTT
CASSIGQGAIYQPQHF
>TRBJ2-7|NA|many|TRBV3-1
TGTGCCAGCAGCTACTCGACCTACGAGCAGTACTTC
CASSYSTYEQYF
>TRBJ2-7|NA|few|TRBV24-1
TGTGCCACCAGTGATCCTACAAACCCCGAGACAGCCTACGAGCAGTACTTC
CATSDPTNPETAYEQYF
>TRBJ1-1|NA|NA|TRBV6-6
TGTGCCAGCAGGACAGGCGTTGGCACTGAAGCTTTCTTT
CASRTGVGTEAFF
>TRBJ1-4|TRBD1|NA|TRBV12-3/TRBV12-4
TGTGCCAGCAGACTGACAGGGGTTGATGAAAAACTGTTTTTT
CASRLTGVDEKLFF
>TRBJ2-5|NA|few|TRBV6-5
TGTGCCAGCAGTTATAACGGGGATCCAGAGACCCAGTACTTC
CASSYNGDPETQYF
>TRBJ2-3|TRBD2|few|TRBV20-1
TGCAGTGCTACCCCCCCTAGCGGGAGTTTAGATACGCAGTATTTT
CSATPPSGSLDTQYF
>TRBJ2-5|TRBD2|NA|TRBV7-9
TGTGCCAGCAGCTTGGGAGCGGGAGCCAAGACCCAGTACTTC
CASSLGAGAKTQYF
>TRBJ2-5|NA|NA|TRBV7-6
TGTGCCAGCAGCTTAGACTGGGGAGAGACCCAGTACTTC
CASSLDWGETQYF
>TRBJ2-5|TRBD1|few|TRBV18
TGTGCCAGCTCACCACCCGGGACAGGGCTGGGAGAGACCCAGTACTTC
CASSPPGTGLGETQYF
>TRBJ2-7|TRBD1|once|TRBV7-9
TGTGCCAGCAGCCGGGACAGGGGGAAGCCCTACGAGCAGTACTTC
CASSRDRGKPYEQYF
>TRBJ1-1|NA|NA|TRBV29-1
TGCAGCGTTGGCCAGGGGAGTGGGGTCGGCACTGAAGCTTTCTTT
CSVGQGSGVGTEAFF
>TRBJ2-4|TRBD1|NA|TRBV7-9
TGTGCCAGTACCGGGACAGAGGGCTCTCGAGCCAAAAACATTCAGTACTTC
CASTGTEGSRAKNIQYF
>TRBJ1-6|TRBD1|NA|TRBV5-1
TGCGCCAGCAGTATCACAGGGGGACGGGATTCACCCCTCCACTTT
CASSITGGRDSPLHF
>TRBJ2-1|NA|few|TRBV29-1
TGCAGCGTTGAACAGCCAGACTACAATGAGCAGTTCTTC
CSVEQPDYNEQFF
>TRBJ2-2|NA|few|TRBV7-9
TGTGCCAGCAGCTTAGCGACGGGAGTGGCCGGGGAGCTGTTTTTT
CASSLATGVAGELFF
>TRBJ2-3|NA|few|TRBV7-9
TGTGCCAGCAGCTTAGCGAATCGAGGAGTTTACGCAGATACGCAGTATTTT
CASSLANRGVYADTQYF
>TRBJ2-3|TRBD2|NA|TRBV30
TGTGCCTGGAGTCCGGGACTACAAACAGATACGCAGTATTTT
CAWSPGLQTDTQYF
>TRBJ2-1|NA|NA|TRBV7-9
TGTGCCAGCAGCTTAGACTTTTCGAGGTCCTACAATGAGCAGTTCTTC
CASSLDFSRSYNEQFF
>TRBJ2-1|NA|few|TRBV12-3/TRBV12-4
TGTGCCAGCAGTTTTGGGACTTCCTGGTATGAGCAGTTCTTC
CASSFGTSWYEQFF
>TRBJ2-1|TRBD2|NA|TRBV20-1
TGCAGTGCCGGAAAGGGACTAGCGGGAGGAAGTGAGCAGTTCTTC
CSAGKGLAGGSEQFF
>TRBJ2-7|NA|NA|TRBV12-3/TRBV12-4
TGTGCCAGCAGTACCTTAGGTGGGTACGAGCAGTACTTC
CASSTLGGYEQYF
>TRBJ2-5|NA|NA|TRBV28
TGTGCCAGCAGACTCTGGGATGGGACCCAGTACTTC
CASRLWDGTQYF
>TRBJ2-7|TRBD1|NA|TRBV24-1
TGTGCCACCAGTCATCCAGGGGGCGACGAGCAGTACTTC
CATSHPGGDEQYF
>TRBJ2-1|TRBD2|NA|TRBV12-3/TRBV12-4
TGTGCCAGCAGCCCCTGGGCTCAGCGGGAGTACGGGGATGAGCAGTTCTTC
CASSPWAQREYGDEQFF
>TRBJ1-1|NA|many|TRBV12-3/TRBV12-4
TGTGCCAGCAGGGGGACGGGGAACACTGAAGCTTTCTTT
CASRGTGNTEAFF
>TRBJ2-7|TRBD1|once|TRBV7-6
TGTGCCAGCACCCCGGGACAGGAGTCCTACGAGCAGTACTTC
CASTPGQESYEQYF
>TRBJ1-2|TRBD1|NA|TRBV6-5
TGTGCCAGCAGCTGGCGGACAGGGGGCTGGCATGGCTACACCTTC
CASSWRTGGWHGYTF